The 8 T cell receptor beta chains listed next were all sequenced from one sample in a study of regulatory T cells in long-lasting Graves disease. Time point meaning: persistent/refractory GD, antithyroid drugs over 5 years with positive TRAb. PBMCs were the source of the RNA used for TCR sequencing. The TCR beta library used iRepertoire HTBI primers with Arm-PCR amplification of CDR3. Via MiXCR, TCRdb re-called the multiplex PCR reads, giving one row per CDR3 protein. The table has about 310,000 distinct CDR3 sequences, 22% seen once. Sequences were derived from peripheral blood mononuclear cells (PBMCs), sampled when the disease was refractory, from a patient treated with antithyroid drugs. The origin of the receptors is a female donor with Graves disease.

This CDR3 reads CASSFQGRAGGTQYF. The CDR3 DNA follows: TGTGCCAGCAGCTTTCAGGGAAGGGCCGGGGGTACGCAGTATTTT. The V call is TRBV11-2, the J call TRBJ2-3; possibly TRBD2 for D (6 bases). Per the germline V gene, CDR1 is SGHAT and CDR2 is FQNNGV. Between the trimmed V and J ends, which lost 3 bases and 8 bases, there was a span of 18 bases. The CDR3 runs to 15 residues.

This clonotype was seen repeatedly, ten times or more. The rearrangement uses TRBV6-1 and TRBJ1-1, with D uncertain. The CDR3 totals 11 residues. Germline values: CDR1 MNHNS, CDR2 SASEGT. V was shortened by 7 bases and J by 7 bases, with 10 bases between the two germline ends. CDR3 sequence (DNA): TGTGCCAGCACGGACGGCCGTGAAGCTTTCTTT. Translation: CASTDGREAFF.

There are many counts of this clonotype. Its ends do not fully match the called genes, so a read error is possible. The chain combines TRBV7-9 with TRBJ2-2; D gene ambiguous. Germline CDR1 SEHNR, CDR2 FQNEAQ (reference sequence). The CDR3 extends over 13 amino acids. The CDR3 sequence: CASSQANTGELFF. In DNA, the CDR3 is TGCGCCAGCAGCCAAGCGAACACCGGGGAGCTGTTTTTT.

The rearrangement uses TRBV7-2 and TRBJ2-7; D unresolved. Between the trimmed V and J ends, which lost 5 bases and 5 bases, there was a span of 10 bases. Germline V gene data show CDR1 as SGHTA and CDR2 as FQGNSA. The CDR3 is 12 amino acids. The CDR3 here is CASSPLDNEQYF. The DNA for the CDR3 is TGTGCCAGCAGCCCCCTTGACAACGAGCAGTACTTC. Complete variable domain (other parts from reference TRBV7-2 and TRBJ2-7): GAGVSQSPSNKVTEKGKDVELRCDPISGHTALYWYRQSLGQGLEFLIYFQGNSAPDKSGLPSDRFSAERTGGSVSTLTIQRTQQEDSAVYLCASSPLDNEQYFGPGTRLTVT.

This clonotype occurred many times. The chain uses TRBV6-1 and TRBJ1-2; no clear D. The V end was cut by 1 base, the J end by 6 bases, with 15 bases between. Germline V gives CDR1 MNHNS, CDR2 SASEGT. This CDR3 is 15 amino acids long. The CDR3 DNA reads TGTGCCAGCAGTGAAGATGGAAGGGTCTTCGATGGCTACACCTTC. It is translated as CASSEDGRVFDGYTF.

The gene calls are TRBV6-1 and TRBJ2-7; D ambiguous. CDR1 MNHNS and CDR2 SASEGT come from the germline V gene. The CDR3 extends over 12 amino acids. Trimming cost V 7 bases and J 6 bases, with 13 bases left between them. The CDR3 is CASTPGGIEQYF. For the CDR3, the DNA is TGTGCCAGCACCCCAGGCGGCATCGAGCAGTACTTC.

This clonotype was recorded many times. The chain has TRBV28 and TRBJ2-5; D is unresolved. Trimming took off 4 bases at V and 4 bases at J, with 10 bases between the two ends. CDR1 is MDHEN, CDR2 SYDVKM, per germline. The CDR3 has 13 residues. CDR3 in DNA: TGTGCCAGCAGTTCAGTTTGGCGAGAGACCCAGTACTTC. Amino acids: CASSSVWRETQYF.

This clonotype was detected many times. The V gene is TRBV12-3 or TRBV12-4, the J gene TRBJ1-1, with D possibly TRBD1 on 5 matching bases. The CDR3 loop spans 15 amino acids. V lost 3 bases, J lost 4 bases, and 15 bases lay in between. In nucleotides, the CDR3 is TGTGCCAGCAGTTTCGGGACTTCTCGGGGCACTGAAGCTTTCTTT. Protein product: CASSFGTSRGTEAFF.